Presented here are 29 T cell receptor beta chains from one specimen sequenced in a study of monozygotic twins with inflammatory bowel disease. TCRdb reworked the 5' RACE reads into one entry per CDR3 protein, no DNA. The sample has some 400,000 distinct CDR3 sequences; the top ten hold 2% to 3%. Sequenced: blood. These receptors came from a human donor with ulcerative colitis or Crohn's disease, or a healthy co-twin of an affected twin (not recorded which).

CDR3 loop: CASSLGSGPTGEQYF. The chain couples TRBV7-2 to TRBJ2-7; TCRdb reports TRBD2, a call that lacks DNA to check it against. The CDR3 length is 15 residues. Germline V gives CDR1 SGHTA, CDR2 FQGNSA. Together with reference TRBV7-2 and TRBJ2-7, the CDR3 gives the full variable domain: GAGVSQSPSNKVTEKGKDVELRCDPISGHTALYWYRQSLGQGLEFLIYFQGNSAPDKSGLPSDRFSAERTGGSVSTLTIQRTQQEDSAVYLCASSLGSGPTGEQYFGPGTRLTVT.

The gene calls are TRBV20-1 and TRBJ1-1; without DNA, the TCRdb call of TRBD1 cannot be checked. From germline, CDR1 is DFQATT and CDR2 SNEGSKA (reference sequence). The CDR3 is made up of 15 amino acids. CDR3 protein: CSAPGQGAKNTEAFF.

The CDR3 sequence: CASSLRQGHSPLHF. This chain uses TRBV12-3 or TRBV12-4 with TRBJ1-6. The CDR3 is 14 residues long.

This chain joins TRBV5-5 and TRBJ2-3; TCRdb picks TRBD2, but there is no DNA to check that call. There are 18 residues in the CDR3. Germline V gene data show CDR1 as SGHKS and CDR2 as YYEKEE (reference sequence). CDR3: CASSLELAGGSSTDTQYF.

J is TRBJ2-7 and V is TRBV7-2; the D call from TCRdb, TRBD2, cannot be confirmed without DNA. The CDR3 runs 15 residues. Germline V lookup: CDR1 SGHTA, CDR2 FQGNSA. The chain's CDR3 is CASSTGLAGYYEQYF.

The chain combines TRBV12-3 or TRBV12-4 with TRBJ1-5; the TRBD1 assignment by TCRdb is unverifiable without DNA. The CDR3 extends over 14 amino acids. The CDR3 sequence is CASSPELGAQPQHF.

The chain has TRBV27 and TRBJ1-6; there is no DNA to check the TCRdb D call of TRBD1. The CDR3 length is 14 residues. CDR1 MNHEY and CDR2 SMNVEV come from the germline V gene (reference sequence). Here the CDR3 reads CASSLRGLNSPLHF.

The genes are TRBV4-2 and TRBJ2-1. This CDR3 has 14 amino acids. Germline values: CDR1 LGHNA, CDR2 YNFKEQ. The CDR3 loop reads CASSQDPGSDEQFF.

V usage is TRBV20-1 and J usage is TRBJ1-6; TCRdb calls TRBD1, which cannot be checked without DNA. Looked up from germline, CDR1 is DFQATT and CDR2 is SNEGSKA (reference sequence). The CDR3 runs to 13 residues. This chain's CDR3 is CSATQGVNSPLHF.

This chain links TRBV12-3 or TRBV12-4 with TRBJ2-5; TCRdb proposes TRBD2, but this gene call is untestable without DNA. The CDR3 covers 14 residues. CDR3 protein: CASSLRAGLETQYF.

The chain links TRBV7-9 to TRBJ2-1; TCRdb names TRBD1, which stays unverified in the absence of DNA. The CDR3 length is 13 residues. Germline assignment: CDR1 SEHNR and CDR2 FQNEAQ (reference sequence). CDR3 loop: CASSQGLYNEQFF.

The chain uses TRBV28 and TRBJ1-3; TCRdb designates TRBD1, a call that cannot be tested without DNA. The CDR3 has 15 amino acids. Germline V gene data show CDR1 as MDHEN and CDR2 as SYDVKM. The CDR3 region is CASSSLVISGNTIYF.

This sequence joins TRBV7-2 and TRBJ1-1; TCRdb proposes TRBD1, but this gene call is untestable without DNA. The CDR3 contains 16 residues. Germline CDR1 reads SGHTA; CDR2 reads FQGNSA. CDR3: CASSSSSDRRGTEAFF.

V usage is TRBV12-3 or TRBV12-4 and J usage is TRBJ2-5; TCRdb outputs TRBD1, but without DNA this stays unchecked. The CDR3 has 12 amino acids. CDR3 residues: CASNGGGETQYF.

V and J are TRBV18 and TRBJ1-2. Germline V gives CDR1 KGHSH, CDR2 LQKENI. The CDR3 contains 15 residues. CDR3 protein: CASSPPSQANYGYTF. The whole variable domain, remainder taken from reference TRBV18 and TRBJ1-2, is NAGVMQNPRHLVRRRGQEARLRCSPMKGHSHVYWYRQLPEEGLKFMVYLQKENIIDESGMPKERFSAEFPKEGPSILRIQQVVRGDSAAYFCASSPPSQANYGYTFGSGTRLTVV.

The V call is TRBV19, the J call TRBJ1-2. The CDR3 totals 14 residues. CDR1 is LNHDA and CDR2 is SQIVND in the germline V gene (reference sequence). The CDR3 spells CASSVEHNFYGYTF.

The chain employs TRBV2 and TRBJ2-2. The CDR3 is 14 residues long. Germline V gene lookup returns CDR1 SNHLY and CDR2 FYNNEI. CDR3 sequence: CASSVRSSTGELFF.

The CDR3 here is CASSQGFDLLQNEAFF. The genes are TRBV14 and TRBJ1-1. Per germline, CDR1 SGHDN and CDR2 FVKESK. The CDR3 length is 16 residues.

The chain links TRBV2 to TRBJ2-2. The germline gives CDR1 SNHLY, CDR2 FYNNEI. This CDR3 has 13 amino acids. The CDR3 sequence: CASSTEITGELFF.

The chain uses TRBV11-2 and TRBJ1-6; TCRdb proposes TRBD1, but this gene call is untestable without DNA. Germline V CDR1 and CDR2: SGHAT, FQNNGV. The CDR3 runs 18 residues. CDR3 sequence reads: CASSLVVGTLGKNSPLHF.

V usage is TRBV5-6 and J usage is TRBJ1-4; TCRdb's D call, TRBD1, is unchecked because there is no DNA. This CDR3 is built from 15 residues. Germline V gene sequence: CDR1 SGHDT, CDR2 YYEEEE. CDR3 region: CASSFTTGGGEKLFF. Filled out from reference TRBV5-6 and TRBJ1-4, the complete variable domain reads DAGVTQSPTHLIKTRGQQVTLRCSPKSGHDTVSWYQQALGQGPQFIFQYYEEEERQRGNFPDRFSGHQFPNYSSELNVNALLLGDSALYLCASSFTTGGGEKLFFGSGTQLSVL.

The chain links TRBV30 to TRBJ1-1. Germline V gene lookup returns CDR1 GTSNPN and CDR2 SVGIG (reference sequence). The CDR3 is 13 amino acids. CDR3 sequence: CAWRSMMDTEAFF. The full variable domain, rest sourced from reference TRBV30 and TRBJ1-1, is SQTIHQWPATLVQPVGSPLSLECTVEGTSNPNLYWYRQAAGRGLQLLFYSVGIGQISSEVPQNLSASRPQDRQFILSSKKLLLSDSGFYLCAWRSMMDTEAFFGQGTRLTVV.

V and J are TRBV15 and TRBJ2-1; TCRdb picks TRBD1, but there is no DNA to check that call. The CDR3 totals 16 residues. Per germline, CDR1 LNHNV and CDR2 YYDKDF (reference sequence). The chain's CDR3 is CATTRAGPVSYNEQFF.

The V gene is TRBV28, the J gene TRBJ1-3; TCRdb proposes TRBD1, but this gene call is untestable without DNA. This CDR3 has 13 amino acids. CDR1 is MDHEN, CDR2 SYDVKM, per germline. The CDR3 reads CASSLQGRNTIYF.

V is TRBV20-1 and J is TRBJ2-1. This CDR3 region has 13 residues. Per the germline V gene, CDR1 is DFQATT and CDR2 is SNEGSKA (reference sequence). CDR3 amino acids: CSARDLLAGEQFF.

Here the CDR3 reads CASSFRDRTFYEQYF. The V gene is TRBV7-4, the J gene TRBJ2-7; no DNA is available, so the TRBD1 call from TCRdb remains unchecked. The CDR3 sequence is 15 residues long. Germline V CDR1 and CDR2: SGHVT, SQSDAQ.

The CDR3 here is CASSAGTPYEQYF. The chain has TRBV6-2 or TRBV6-3 and TRBJ2-7; TCRdb's D gene call, TRBD1, goes unchecked for lack of DNA. This CDR3 contains 13 residues. Germline CDR1 is MNHEY and CDR2 is SVGEGT.

V usage is TRBV7-9 and J usage is TRBJ1-1. The CDR3 has 14 amino acids. Germline V lookup: CDR1 SEHNR, CDR2 FQNEAQ (reference sequence). This CDR3 reads CASSLVMDGTEAFF. Full variable domain (outside the CDR3, taken from reference TRBV7-9 and TRBJ1-1): DTGVSQNPRHKITKRGQNVTFRCDPISEHNRLYWYRQTLGQGPEFLTYFQNEAQLEKSRLLSDRFSAERPKGSFSTLEIQRTEQGDSAMYLCASSLVMDGTEAFFGQGTRLTVV.

The V gene is TRBV15, the J gene TRBJ2-5. There are 15 residues in the CDR3. Germline V gene data show CDR1 as LNHNV and CDR2 as YYDKDF (reference sequence). The CDR3 loop reads CATSRDATAQETQYF.